This T cell receptor (beta chain) is from a study of sequential checkpoint blockade in melanoma. At the level of the study: Arm A got nivolumab then ipilimumab; arm B the reverse, 1:1.

The treatment: randomized to nivolumab then ipilimumab (arm A) or the reverse (arm B). Clones were sequenced by immunoSEQ multiplex PCR, and TCRdb holds only the in-frame ones, with some missing. Of 20,000 to 25,000 clones in the sample, roughly 80% were seen once. From germline, CDR1 is SEHNR and CDR2 FQNEAQ (reference sequence). Between the trimmed V and J ends, which lost 6 bases and 7 bases, there was a span of 7 bases. CDR3 size: 11 residues. The receptor comes from a human donor with melanoma. Sequences were derived from CD8+ T cells sorted from blood (inferred from file names), sampled from a patient given nivolumab and ipilimumab in sequence. The chain recombines TRBV7-9 with TRBJ2-1; D remains ambiguous. CDR3 nucleotides: TGTGCCAGCAGTGTAGAGAATGAGCAGTTCTTC. This encodes CASSVENEQFF.